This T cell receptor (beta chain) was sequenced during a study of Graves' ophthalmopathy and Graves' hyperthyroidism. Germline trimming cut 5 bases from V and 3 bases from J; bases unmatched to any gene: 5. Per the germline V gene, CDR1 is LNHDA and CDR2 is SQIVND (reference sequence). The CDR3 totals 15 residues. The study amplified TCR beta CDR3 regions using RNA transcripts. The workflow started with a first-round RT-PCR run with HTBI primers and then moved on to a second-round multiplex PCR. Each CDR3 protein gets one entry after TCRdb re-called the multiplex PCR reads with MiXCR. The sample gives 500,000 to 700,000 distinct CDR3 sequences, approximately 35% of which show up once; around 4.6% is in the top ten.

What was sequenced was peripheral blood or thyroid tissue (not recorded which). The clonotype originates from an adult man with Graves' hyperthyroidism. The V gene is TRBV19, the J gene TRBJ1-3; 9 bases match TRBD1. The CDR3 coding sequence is TGTGCCAGTAGTCAGGGGACAGGGAATGGAAACACCATATATTTT. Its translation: CASSQGTGNGNTIYF.